Listed here are 25 T cell receptor beta chains from one sample, sequenced in a study of blood T cell repertoires in COVID-19 (dated by TCRdb to about 2020). Libraries were constructed by the immunoSEQ multiplex PCR assay. TCRdb retrieved this table from immuneACCESS and kept in-frame rearrangements only. Not all clones are present; in checked studies, unresolved V genes account for under half, and no reason is known for the remainder. For this sample there are some 300,000 clones; roughly 90% appear just once. Almost 4% of the sample is taken by the ten largest. What was sequenced was PBMCs or T cells enriched from blood (not recorded which). The origin of the receptors is a woman aged 25 to 39 who had been exposed to COVID-19.

The chain employs TRBV2 and TRBJ2-2; 9 bases match TRBD2. V shed 7 bases and J 4 bases; nucleotides not matched to a gene: 4. This CDR3 contains 14 residues. The germline V gene encodes CDR1 SNHLY and CDR2 FYNNEI. CDR3 region: CASTWRGGTGELFF. CDR3 nucleotide sequence: TGTGCCAGCACGTGGCGGGGGGGCACCGGGGAGCTGTTTTTT.

The chain joins TRBV4-1 to TRBJ2-2, with a weak D call TRBD2 (6 bases). Germline-derived CDR1 and CDR2 are MGHRA and YSYEKL. V dropped 1 base and J dropped 6 bases, with 15 bases sitting between them. The CDR3 extends over 16 amino acids. Written as DNA, the CDR3 is TGCGCCAGCAGCCAAGCCCCGGGACTTTCATCCGGGGAGCTGTTTTTT. Its protein product is CASSQAPGLSSGELFF.

The chain is built from TRBV5-1 and TRBJ1-2; a possible D gene is TRBD1 (6 bases). The CDR3 extends over 16 amino acids. Trimming cost V 2 bases and J 1 base, with 15 bases left between them. Germline values: CDR1 SGHRS, CDR2 YFSETQ. The CDR3 loop reads CASSLLDKGVNYGYTF. The CDR3 DNA sequence: TGCGCCAGCAGCTTACTTGATAAGGGGGTTAACTATGGCTACACCTTC.

The rearrangement links TRBV7-2 to TRBJ2-7, with 8 positions matching TRBD1. Losses at the gene ends were 3 bases for V and 3 bases for J; bases not matched to a gene: 7. The CDR3 has 15 residues. Germline CDR1 and CDR2: SGHTA and FQGNSA. The CDR3 bases are TGTGCCAGCAGCTTTCGGACAGGGACTCTCTACGAGCAGTACTTC. Translation: CASSFRTGTLYEQYF.

The genes are TRBV7-9 and TRBJ2-5; 11 positions match TRBD2. The CDR3 runs to 16 residues. The V gene end was trimmed by 4 bases and the J gene end by 5 bases; junction bases not matched to a gene: 9. CDR1 is SEHNR and CDR2 is FQNEAQ in the germline V gene (reference sequence). In DNA form, the CDR3 reads TGTGCCAGCAGCTCTAGCGGGGGGATCAAGAGGGAGACCCAGTACTTC. This codes for CASSSSGGIKRETQYF.

The chain employs TRBV10-2 and TRBJ2-7; TRBD2 aligns across 9 bases. The CDR3 covers 13 residues. Looked up from germline, CDR1 is WSHSY and CDR2 is SAAADI. Unmatched junction bases numbered 10, after V lost 10 bases and J lost 6 bases. This CDR3 reads CATTRGGDGEQYF. The CDR3 coding sequence is TGCGCCACCACGCGCGGGGGGGACGGCGAGCAGTACTTC.

This chain links TRBV16 with TRBJ2-1; the match to TRBD1 covers 7 bases. The CDR3 extends over 19 amino acids. V lost 4 bases, J lost 9 bases, and 24 bases stayed unmatched. CDR1 and CDR2 from the germline V gene are KGHSY and FQNENV. The CDR3 DNA follows: TGTGCCAGCAGCCTTTTTGGGTTAAGGAGCAGGGGGATAGAGGCTGAGCAGTTCTTC. Encoded protein: CASSLFGLRSRGIEAEQFF.

This clone was counted a single time. The chain is built from TRBV5-1 and TRBJ2-1, with 10 bases lining up with TRBD2. J lost 4 bases, V lost 6 bases, and 7 bases had no gene match. The CDR3 is 15 amino acids. Germline V CDR1 and CDR2: SGHRS, YFSETQ. The CDR3 loop is CASTPSGGTYNEQFF. The CDR3 DNA is TGCGCCAGCACACCTAGCGGGGGAACATACAATGAGCAGTTCTTC.

CDR3 DNA sequence: TGTGCCACCAGCACCCCCGGGACAGCCTTTTATAGCAATCAGCCCCAGCATTTT. The encoded protein is CATSTPGTAFYSNQPQHF. This sequence joins TRBV15 and TRBJ1-5, with 7 bases aligning to TRBD1. Trimming removed 4 bases from V and 0 bases from J; junction bases left unmatched: 12. This CDR3 is 18 amino acids long. The germline V gene has CDR1 LNHNV and CDR2 YYDKDF (reference sequence).

The chain joins TRBV6-1 to TRBJ1-2; TRBD1 is a possible D gene (6 bases). The CDR3 runs 15 residues. V dropped 1 base and J dropped 1 base, with 10 bases sitting between them. The germline V gene encodes CDR1 MNHNS and CDR2 SASEGT. The CDR3 coding sequence is TGTGCCAGCAGTGAAGGCAGGGGTGATAACTATGGCTACACCTTC. Translation gives CASSEGRGDNYGYTF.

The chain combines TRBV5-1 with TRBJ1-1; tentatively, D is TRBD1 (5 bases). The CDR3 is 17 amino acids. The V gene lost 0 bases and the J gene lost 1 base, with 16 bases spanning the gap. Per the germline V gene, CDR1 is SGHRS and CDR2 is YFSETQ. CDR3 amino acids: CASSLAQGFGANTEAFF. The DNA of the CDR3 is TGCGCCAGCAGCTTGGCGCAGGGTTTTGGGGCGAACACTGAAGCTTTCTTT.

The rearrangement links TRBV18 to TRBJ2-7; 7 positions agree with TRBD1. Germline-derived CDR1 and CDR2 are KGHSH and LQKENI. The CDR3 loop spans 17 amino acids. Trimming at V came to 6 bases and at J to 2 bases, leaving 16 bases not matched to a gene. The CDR3, as DNA: TGTGCCAGCTCCCCTCAGACGGCGGAGACAGGGACCTACGAGCAGTACTTC. Translation: CASSPQTAETGTYEQYF.

The rearrangement joins TRBV24-1 to TRBJ2-2; D is possibly TRBD1 (6 bases). CDR3 length: 12 residues. The germline V gene has CDR1 KGHDR and CDR2 SFDVKD. V dropped 9 bases and J dropped 5 bases, with 9 bases sitting between them. The DNA for the CDR3 is TGTGCCACCTGGGGGCGAACCGGGGAGCTGTTTTTT. Amino acid sequence: CATWGRTGELFF.

This clone was seen a few times. The CDR3 sequence is CASSSQGRTDTQYF. CDR3 DNA sequence: TGTGCCAGCAGCTCACAGGGGCGCACAGATACGCAGTATTTT. The chain employs TRBV7-9 and TRBJ2-3, with 7 bases aligning to TRBD1. The CDR3 has 14 amino acids. Germline values: CDR1 SEHNR, CDR2 FQNEAQ (reference sequence). J was trimmed by 1 base and V by 4 bases; bases with no gene match: 2.

V is TRBV11-1 and J is TRBJ1-2, with 12 bases identical to TRBD1. CDR3 size: 17 residues. The germline CDR1 and CDR2 sequences are SGHAT and FQDESV (reference sequence). Unmatched junction bases numbered 6, after V lost 0 bases and J lost 4 bases. CDR3 sequence (DNA): TGTGCCAGCAGCTTAGCTGGTGGGACAGGGGGCATCTATGGCTACACCTTC. Translating gives CASSLAGGTGGIYGYTF.

The CDR3 loop reads CASRTGQQTVYNSPLHF. The CDR3 DNA reads as TGTGCCAGTAGGACCGGACAGCAAACGGTTTATAATTCACCCCTCCACTTT. This chain joins TRBV19 and TRBJ1-6, with TRBD1 as a possible D gene (6 bases). The germline gives CDR1 LNHDA, CDR2 SQIVND (reference sequence). The CDR3 runs to 17 residues. Trimming stripped 6 bases from V and 4 bases from J, with 19 bases between.

V gene TRBV6-5 combines with J gene TRBJ1-2; maybe TRBD1 (6 bases). The germline V gene has CDR1 MNHEY and CDR2 SVGAGI. Trimming removed 6 bases from V and 4 bases from J, with 12 bases in between. CDR3 length: 13 amino acids. CDR3 protein: CASSGQFPYGYTF. The CDR3 DNA reads as TGTGCCAGCAGCGGACAGTTTCCCTATGGCTACACCTTC.

The rearrangement joins TRBV6-6 to TRBJ1-2; 7 nucleotides line up with TRBD1. CDR1 and CDR2 (germline): MNHNY, SVGAGI (reference sequence). The CDR3 is 16 residues long. Unmatched junction bases numbered 13, after V lost 6 bases and J lost 3 bases. Written as DNA, the CDR3 is TGTGCCAGCAGACCCCCAGGGGGATCCGGTGACTATGGCTACACCTTC. Translation: CASRPPGGSGDYGYTF.

The chain carries TRBV18 and TRBJ1-6; TRBD1 is a possible D gene (6 bases). Germline assignment: CDR1 KGHSH and CDR2 LQKENI. The CDR3 runs 16 residues. The ends were cut back, 4 bases at V and 8 bases at J, with 18 bases in the middle. This CDR3 reads CASSLGTPGGDSPLHF. CDR3 bases: TGTGCCAGCTCACTAGGGACACCGGGAGGGGATTCACCCCTCCACTTT.

The DNA of the CDR3 is TGCGCCAGCAGCACGCCCAGCGGTGGGGGGGACAATGAGCAGTTCTTC. Residues: CASSTPSGGGDNEQFF. The chain joins TRBV5-1 to TRBJ2-1; 7 bases are a match to TRBD2. Unmatched junction bases numbered 12, after V lost 4 bases and J lost 5 bases. The CDR3 runs to 16 residues. Per the germline V gene, CDR1 is SGHRS and CDR2 is YFSETQ.

The gene calls are TRBV7-3 and TRBJ2-1, with 12 bases fitting TRBD2. V shed 5 bases and J 4 bases; nucleotides not matched to a gene: 3. Germline V gene lookup returns CDR1 SGHTA and CDR2 FQGTGA. CDR3 length: 15 residues. The CDR3 loop is CASSRGLAGYNEQFF. Here the CDR3 DNA reads TGTGCCAGCAGCCGAGGACTAGCGGGGTACAATGAGCAGTTCTTC.

There are a few counts of this clone. The V call is TRBV18, the J call TRBJ1-1, with TRBD1 as a possible D gene (5 bases). Trimming pared 3 bases from V and 0 bases from J, leaving 17 bases between. Germline V gene data show CDR1 as KGHSH and CDR2 as LQKENI. CDR3 length equals 17 residues. This CDR3 reads CASSPTAGGAMNTEAFF. The DNA for the CDR3 is TGTGCCAGCTCACCGACTGCCGGAGGGGCGATGAACACTGAAGCTTTCTTT.

This chain uses TRBV9 with TRBJ2-7; 7 nucleotides match TRBD1. CDR1 is SGDLS and CDR2 is YYNGEE in the germline V gene. The CDR3 loop spans 15 amino acids. V gave up 2 bases and J gave up 2 bases; unmatched junction bases: 7. The CDR3 region has the DNA TGTGCCAGCAGCGTGGACACAGGGGTGACCTACGAGCAGTACTTC. Protein sequence: CASSVDTGVTYEQYF.

The CDR3 reads CASSKDLPGLGCCCEQYF. The CDR3 nucleotides are TGTGCCAGCAGCAAAGACCTCCCGGGACTAGGTTGTTGCTGCGAGCAGTACTTC. The rearrangement joins TRBV21-1 to TRBJ2-7; whether TRBD2, the table's D call, matches the DNA was not checked. TRBV21-1 corresponds to a pseudogene. The CDR3 is 18 amino acids.

The chain joins TRBV6-5 to TRBJ2-7; 9 bases match TRBD1. The junction had 9 bases not matched to a gene; V was cut back by 5 bases and J by 4 bases. The length of the CDR3 is 15 residues. The germline V gene has CDR1 MNHEY and CDR2 SVGAGI. The CDR3 loop reads CASSLRGQGPYEQYF. CDR3 in DNA: TGTGCCAGCAGTCTGAGGGGACAGGGCCCATACGAGCAGTACTTC.